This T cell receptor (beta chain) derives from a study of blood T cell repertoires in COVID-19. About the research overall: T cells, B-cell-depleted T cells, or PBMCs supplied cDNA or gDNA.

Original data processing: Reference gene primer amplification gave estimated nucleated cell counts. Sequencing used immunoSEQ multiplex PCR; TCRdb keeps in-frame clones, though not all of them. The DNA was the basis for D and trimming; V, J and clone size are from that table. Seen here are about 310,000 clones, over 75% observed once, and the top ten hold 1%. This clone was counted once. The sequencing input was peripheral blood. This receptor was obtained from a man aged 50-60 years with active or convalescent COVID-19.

The CDR3 DNA follows: TGTGCCAGCAGTTTAGCGGGGGCGGAGCAGTTCTTC. This encodes CASSLAGAEQFF. This rearrangement joins TRBV6-2 or TRBV6-3 to TRBJ2-1; 9 bases map to TRBD2. The CDR3 runs to 12 residues. The germline gives CDR1 MNHEY, CDR2 SVGEGT. J was trimmed by 10 bases and V by 4 bases; bases with no gene match: 2.